This T cell receptor (beta chain) comes out of a study of regulatory T cells in long-lasting Graves disease. Study context: Over 5 years of antithyroid drugs plus positive TSH receptor antibodies defined persistent Graves' disease.

Overall study findings and caveats: Sharing of public clonotypes was greater in persistent patients (around 2,500) than in new patients (around 1,000).

Construction of TCR beta libraries relied on iRepertoire HTBI primers and on Arm-PCR targeting CDR3 regions. Authors' data handling: The identification of approximately 62 TRBV and some 15 TRBJ segments was made across samples. Each CDR3 protein is one row after TCRdb ran MiXCR on the multiplex PCR reads. These V and J calls rely on TCRdb rather than the paper's analysis. The table shows some 370,000 distinct CDR3 sequences, with about 23% occurring only once. The time point denotes: persistent/refractory GD, antithyroid drugs over 5 years with positive TRAb. The TCR library was prepared using RNA isolated from PBMCs. Graves' disease was diagnosed by American Thyroid Association guidelines. This clonotype has at least ten counts. Its antigen is not identified. Germline V gene lookup returns CDR1 SGHAT and CDR2 FQNNGV. Trimming removed 5 bases from V and 8 bases from J, with 19 bases in between. This CDR3 spans 15 amino acids.

V and J are TRBV11-2 and TRBJ1-3; a weak D match, TRBD1 (6 bases). The clonotype was recovered from a woman aged 40 to 50 with Graves disease. The source material was peripheral blood mononuclear cells (PBMCs), sampled when the disease was refractory, from a patient treated with antithyroid drugs. CDR3 sequence: CASSHAGASSDTIYF. The CDR3 DNA reads TGTGCCAGCAGCCACGCGGGGGCGAGTTCAGACACCATATATTTT.